These 18 T cell receptor beta chains came from one sample sequenced in a study of OX40 agonist ivuxolimab in advanced cancers. Sequenced by immunoSEQ multiplex PCR; TCRdb stores in-frame clones only, minus some. The sample holds some 100,000 clones, 80% to 85% seen once. The source was CD4+ or CD8+ T cells sorted from blood, collected in a trial of the OX40 agonist ivuxolimab. Every receptor here comes from an adult with an advanced solid tumor such as melanoma, head and neck, liver or kidney cancer.

This chain links TRBV7-5 with TRBJ2-7; TRBD1, as called in the table, went unchecked against the DNA. TRBV7-5 counts as a pseudogene. The CDR3 spans 15 residues. The CDR3: CVRSLGRDLGYEQYV. DNA for the CDR3: TGTGTCAGAAGCTTAGGCAGGGATCTAGGTTACGAGCAGTACGTC.

The genes are TRBV18 and TRBJ2-2; D assignment may be TRBD1 or TRBD2 (6 bases each). The CDR3 loop spans 16 amino acids. V lost 2 bases to trimming and J lost 2 bases, with 12 bases between them. CDR1 and CDR2 (germline): KGHSH, LQKENI. Here the CDR3 reads CASSPEGGLNTGELFF. CDR3 in DNA: TGTGCCAGCTCACCAGAAGGGGGGCTTAACACCGGGGAGCTGTTTTTT.

Concerning this clone: Other DNA sequences of this sample code for an identical CDR3. The chain is built from TRBV5-6 and TRBJ2-7; D not resolved. The CDR3 sequence is 11 residues long. With 0 bases removed from V and 5 bases from J, the gap between germline ends came to 3 bases. CDR1 and CDR2 (germline): SGHDT, YYEEEE. CDR3 loop: CASSLANEQYV. The DNA for the CDR3 is TGTGCCAGCAGCTTGGCCAACGAGCAGTACGTC.

This chain uses TRBV5-4 with TRBJ1-4; no reliable D call. This CDR3 has 13 amino acids. Deletions cut 4 bases from V and 4 bases from J, with 8 bases between. CDR1 SGHNT and CDR2 YYREEE come from the germline V gene (reference sequence). DNA of the CDR3: TGTGCCAGCAGCAGTCAGAGTAATGAAAAACTGTTTTTT. Protein sequence: CASSSQSNEKLFF.

The J gene is TRBJ2-7, the V gene TRBV27; D might be TRBD1 or TRBD2, each matching 5 bases. V lost 5 bases and J lost 6, with 20 bases in between. The germline CDR1 and CDR2 sequences are MNHEY and SMNVEV (reference sequence). The CDR3 extends over 15 amino acids. CDR3: CASSLTGTLSGEQYV. CDR3 nucleotides: TGTGCCAGCAGTCTCACCGGGACCCTGTCAGGCGAGCAGTACGTC.

The gene calls are TRBV5-1 and TRBJ1-1, with D tentatively TRBD1 (5 bases). CDR1 and CDR2 from the germline V gene are SGHRS and YFSETQ. CDR3 size: 13 residues. The V end was cut by 2 bases, the J end by 0 bases, with 5 bases between. CDR3 loop: CASSLGVNTEAFF. The CDR3 nucleotides read TGCGCCAGCAGCTTAGGGGTGAACACTGAAGCTTTCTTT. Complete variable domain (other parts from reference TRBV5-1 and TRBJ1-1): KAGVTQTPRYLIKTRGQQVTLSCSPISGHRSVSWYQQTPGQGLQFLFEYFSETQRNKGNFPGRFSGRQFSNSRSEMNVSTLELGDSALYLCASSLGVNTEAFFGQGTRLTVV.

The gene calls are TRBV7-2 and TRBJ2-5, with TRBD1 matching over 11 bases. The CDR3 covers 15 residues. Germline values: CDR1 SGHTA, CDR2 FQGNSA. Trimming removed 4 bases from V and 5 bases from J; junction bases left unmatched: 6. CDR3 in DNA: TGTGCCAGCAGCTCTGCTGGGACAGGGGGGGAGACCCAGTACTTC. This codes for CASSSAGTGGETQYF.

In this sample, this clone turned up once. The chain is built from TRBV7-2 and TRBJ1-1, with 8 bases fitting TRBD1. This CDR3 is built from 13 residues. Germline CDR1 and CDR2: SGHTA and FQGNSA. The V and J ends lost 5 bases and 6 bases, in that order; junction bases with no gene match: 5. The CDR3 protein is CASSLPGQAEAFF. In nucleotides, the CDR3 is TGTGCCAGCAGCCTCCCGGGACAGGCTGAAGCTTTCTTT. Drawing the rest from reference TRBV7-2 and TRBJ1-1, the complete variable domain is GAGVSQSPSNKVTEKGKDVELRCDPISGHTALYWYRQSLGQGLEFLIYFQGNSAPDKSGLPSDRFSAERTGGSVSTLTIQRTQQEDSAVYLCASSLPGQAEAFFGQGTRLTVV.

The chain joins TRBV5-1 to TRBJ1-1; D unclear. This CDR3 contains 14 residues. V was pared by 0 bases and J by 5 bases, with 11 bases between. The V gene's germline CDR1 is SGHRS and CDR2 YFSETQ. CDR3 DNA: TGCGCCAGCAGCTTGGCCGGGGAGAGGACTGAAGCTTTCTTT. This encodes CASSLAGERTEAFF. Supplemented by reference TRBV5-1 and TRBJ1-1, the full variable domain reads KAGVTQTPRYLIKTRGQQVTLSCSPISGHRSVSWYQQTPGQGLQFLFEYFSETQRNKGNFPGRFSGRQFSNSRSEMNVSTLELGDSALYLCASSLAGERTEAFFGQGTRLTVV.

The CDR3 here is CASSLTGNTEAFF. CDR3 sequence (DNA): TGTGCCAGCAGCCTAACAGGGAACACTGAAGCTTTCTTT. V gene TRBV2 combines with J gene TRBJ1-1, with a tentative D call TRBD1 (5 bases). Trimming cost V 6 bases and J 1 base, with 9 bases left between them. Germline V gene sequence: CDR1 SNHLY, CDR2 FYNNEI. This CDR3 is built from 13 residues.

J is TRBJ2-3 and V is TRBV4-3; D remains unclear. Trimming removed 1 base from V and 0 bases from J, with 8 bases in between. The germline gives CDR1 LGHNA, CDR2 YSLEER. CDR3 length equals 15 residues. For the CDR3, the DNA is TGCGCCAGCAGCCAAGGTCGGCAGAGCACAGATACGCAGTATTTT. Translating it yields CASSQGRQSTDTQYF.

J is TRBJ2-2 and V is TRBV19, with D possibly TRBD2 on 6 matching bases. Trimming stripped 5 bases from V and 2 bases from J, with 12 bases between. The CDR3 has 15 amino acids. CDR1 is LNHDA and CDR2 is SQIVND in the germline V gene (reference sequence). The CDR3 sequence is CASSLRGGNTGELFF. DNA of the CDR3: TGTGCCAGTAGTTTAAGGGGAGGAAACACCGGGGAGCTGTTTTTT.

The chain recombines TRBV7-9 with TRBJ2-1, with 11 bases fitting TRBD1. The CDR3 spans 14 residues. J lost 6 bases, V lost 7 bases, and 5 bases had no gene match. The germline V gene encodes CDR1 SEHNR and CDR2 FQNEAQ (reference sequence). The CDR3 DNA follows: TGTGCCAGCACCCGGGACAGGGGGGGCAATGAGCAGTTCTTC. Amino acid sequence: CASTRDRGGNEQFF.

The CDR3 here is CASSFSDPGVTGELFF. Here the CDR3 DNA reads TGTGCCAGCAGCTTCTCGGACCCAGGGGTCACCGGGGAGCTGTTTTTT. This chain links TRBV7-2 with TRBJ2-2; the D gene is possibly TRBD1 (6 bases). The V and J ends lost 3 bases and 4 bases respectively, with 15 bases between them. This CDR3 is 16 amino acids long. Germline V gene data show CDR1 as SGHTA and CDR2 as FQGNSA.

The chain links TRBV5-1 to TRBJ2-5, with 10 bases that match TRBD1. The CDR3 length is 14 residues. The V and J ends lost 5 bases and 4 bases, in that order; junction bases with no gene match: 5. The germline V gene has CDR1 SGHRS and CDR2 YFSETQ. CDR3 bases: TGCGCCAGCAGTCAGACAGGGGGCGGAGAGACCCAGTACTTC. It yields the protein CASSQTGGGETQYF. Using reference TRBV5-1 and TRBJ2-5 for the parts outside the CDR3, the full variable domain is KAGVTQTPRYLIKTRGQQVTLSCSPISGHRSVSWYQQTPGQGLQFLFEYFSETQRNKGNFPGRFSGRQFSNSRSEMNVSTLELGDSALYLCASSQTGGGETQYFGPGTRLLVL.

The chain joins TRBV5-1 to TRBJ2-2; D may be TRBD1 (6 bases). Germline CDR1 is SGHRS and CDR2 is YFSETQ. V gave up 4 bases and J gave up 0 bases, with 13 bases separating them. This CDR3 comprises 16 residues. CDR3 coding DNA: TGCGCCAGCAGCGTAACGGGACAACCGAACACCGGGGAGCTGTTTTTT. Translated: CASSVTGQPNTGELFF.

The table lists this clone with a few counts. This CDR3 reads CASSIQVNQPQHF. The CDR3 DNA reads as TGTGCCAGCAGTATACAGGTAAATCAGCCCCAGCATTTT. The genes are TRBV28 and TRBJ1-5; tentative D call: TRBD1 (5 bases). Germline lookup yields CDR1 MDHEN and CDR2 SYDVKM. There are 13 residues in the CDR3. V dropped 5 bases and J dropped 4 bases, with 9 bases sitting between them.

This clone was recorded a few times. The rearrangement links TRBV19 to TRBJ1-1; weak D call: TRBD1 (5 bases). The CDR3 is 13 residues long. V lost 5 bases, J lost 7 bases, and 14 bases lay in between. Germline CDR1 reads LNHDA; CDR2 reads SQIVND (reference sequence). For the CDR3, the DNA is TGTGCCAGTAGTGAAGGCAGGGTCGGTGAAGCTTTCTTT. Translation: CASSEGRVGEAFF.